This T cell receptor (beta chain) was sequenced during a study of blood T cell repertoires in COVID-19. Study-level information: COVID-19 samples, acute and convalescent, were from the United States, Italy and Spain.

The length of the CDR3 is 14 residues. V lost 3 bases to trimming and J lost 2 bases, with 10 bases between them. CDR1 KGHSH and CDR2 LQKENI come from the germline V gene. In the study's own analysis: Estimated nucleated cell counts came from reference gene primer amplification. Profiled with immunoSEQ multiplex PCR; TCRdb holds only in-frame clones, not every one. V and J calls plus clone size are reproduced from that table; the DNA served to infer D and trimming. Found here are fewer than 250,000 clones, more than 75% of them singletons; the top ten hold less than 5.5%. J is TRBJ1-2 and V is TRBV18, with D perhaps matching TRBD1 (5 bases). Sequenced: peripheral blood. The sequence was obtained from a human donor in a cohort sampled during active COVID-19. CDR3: CASSPQGGNYGYTF. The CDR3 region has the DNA TGTGCCAGCTCACCGCAGGGCGGCAACTATGGCTACACCTTC.